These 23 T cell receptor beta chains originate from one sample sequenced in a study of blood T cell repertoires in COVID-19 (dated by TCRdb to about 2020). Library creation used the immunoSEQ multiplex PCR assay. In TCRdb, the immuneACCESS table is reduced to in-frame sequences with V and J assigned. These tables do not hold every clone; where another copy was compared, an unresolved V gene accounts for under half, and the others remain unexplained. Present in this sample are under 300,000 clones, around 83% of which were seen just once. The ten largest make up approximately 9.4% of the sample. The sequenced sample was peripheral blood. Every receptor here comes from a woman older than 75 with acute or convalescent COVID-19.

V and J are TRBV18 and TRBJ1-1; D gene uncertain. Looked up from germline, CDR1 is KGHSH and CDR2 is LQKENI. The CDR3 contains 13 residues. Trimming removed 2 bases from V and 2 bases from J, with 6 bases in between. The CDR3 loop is CASSPVENTEAFF. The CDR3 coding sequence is TGTGCCAGCTCACCAGTAGAAAACACTGAAGCTTTCTTT.

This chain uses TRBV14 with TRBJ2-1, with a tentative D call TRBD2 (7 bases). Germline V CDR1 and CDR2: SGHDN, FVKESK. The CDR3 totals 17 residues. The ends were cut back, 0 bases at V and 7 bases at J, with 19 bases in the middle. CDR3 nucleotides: TGTGCCAGCAGCCAAGAAGGTGGGGGGGCGATGCAGAATGAGCAGTTCTTC. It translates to CASSQEGGGAMQNEQFF.

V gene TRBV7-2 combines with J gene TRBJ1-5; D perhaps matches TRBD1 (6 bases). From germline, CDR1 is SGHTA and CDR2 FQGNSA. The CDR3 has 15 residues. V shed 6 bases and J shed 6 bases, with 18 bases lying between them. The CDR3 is CASSSNRVGGQPQHF. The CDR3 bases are TGTGCCAGCAGTAGCAACAGGGTTGGGGGTCAGCCCCAGCATTTT.

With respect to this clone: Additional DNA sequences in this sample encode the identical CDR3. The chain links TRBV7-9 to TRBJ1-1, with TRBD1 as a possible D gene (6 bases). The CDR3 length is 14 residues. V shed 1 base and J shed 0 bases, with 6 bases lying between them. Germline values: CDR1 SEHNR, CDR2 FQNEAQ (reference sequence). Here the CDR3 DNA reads TGTGCCAGCAGCTTAGGGGGGCTGAACACTGAAGCTTTCTTT. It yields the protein CASSLGGLNTEAFF.

This CDR3 is CASSGTGTGNIQYF. CDR3 coding DNA: TGTGCCAGCAGCGGGACAGGGACCGGTAACATTCAGTACTTC. The chain joins TRBV2 to TRBJ2-4; the match to TRBD1 covers 9 bases. The CDR3 has 14 residues. V lost 6 bases, J lost 7 bases, and 7 bases stayed unmatched. Germline V lookup: CDR1 SNHLY, CDR2 FYNNEI.

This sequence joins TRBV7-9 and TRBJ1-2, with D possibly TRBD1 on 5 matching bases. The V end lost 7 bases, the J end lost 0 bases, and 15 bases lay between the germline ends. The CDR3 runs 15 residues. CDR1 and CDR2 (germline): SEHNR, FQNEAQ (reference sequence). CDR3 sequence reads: CASTRLGGANYGYTF. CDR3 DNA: TGTGCCAGCACCCGACTGGGGGGAGCTAACTATGGCTACACCTTC.

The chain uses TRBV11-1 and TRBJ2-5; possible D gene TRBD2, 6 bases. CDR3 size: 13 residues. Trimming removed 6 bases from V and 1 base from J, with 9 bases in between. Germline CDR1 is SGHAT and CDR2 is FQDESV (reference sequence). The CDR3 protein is CASREGPQETQYF. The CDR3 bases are TGTGCCAGCAGGGAGGGGCCCCAAGAGACCCAGTACTTC.

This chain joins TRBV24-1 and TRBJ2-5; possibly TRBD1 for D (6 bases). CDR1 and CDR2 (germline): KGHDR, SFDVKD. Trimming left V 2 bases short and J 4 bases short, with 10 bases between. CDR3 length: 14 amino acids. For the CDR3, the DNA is TGTGCCACCAGTGATTCTACGACAGGAGAGACCCAGTACTTC. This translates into CATSDSTTGETQYF.

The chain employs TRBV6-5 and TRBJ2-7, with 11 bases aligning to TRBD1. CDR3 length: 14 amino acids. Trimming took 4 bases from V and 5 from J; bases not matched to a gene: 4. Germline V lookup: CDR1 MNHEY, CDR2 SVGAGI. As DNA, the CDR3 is TGTGCCAGCAGTTCTCGGACAGGGGGCAACGAGCAGTACTTC. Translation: CASSSRTGGNEQYF.

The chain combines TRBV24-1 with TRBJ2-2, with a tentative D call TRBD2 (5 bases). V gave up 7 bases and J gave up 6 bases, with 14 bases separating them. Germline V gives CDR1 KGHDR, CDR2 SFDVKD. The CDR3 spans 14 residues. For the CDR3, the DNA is TGTGCCACCAGCGTTCGGACGAGGGCCGGGGAGCTGTTTTTT. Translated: CATSVRTRAGELFF.

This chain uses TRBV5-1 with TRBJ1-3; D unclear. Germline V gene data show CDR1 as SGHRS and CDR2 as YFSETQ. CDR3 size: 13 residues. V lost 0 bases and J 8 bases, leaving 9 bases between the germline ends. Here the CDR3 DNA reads TGCGCCAGCAGCTTGGCCACGGGTGACACCATATATTTT. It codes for CASSLATGDTIYF.

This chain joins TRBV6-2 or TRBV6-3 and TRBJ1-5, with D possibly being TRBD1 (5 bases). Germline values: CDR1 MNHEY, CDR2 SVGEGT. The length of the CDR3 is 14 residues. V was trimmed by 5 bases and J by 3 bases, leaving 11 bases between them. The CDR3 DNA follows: TGTGCCAGCAGTCTCAGACAGAACAATCAGCCCCAGCATTTT. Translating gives CASSLRQNNQPQHF.

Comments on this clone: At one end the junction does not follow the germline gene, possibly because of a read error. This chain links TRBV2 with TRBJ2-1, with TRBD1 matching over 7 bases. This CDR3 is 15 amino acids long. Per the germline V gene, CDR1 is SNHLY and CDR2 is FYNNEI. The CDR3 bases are TGTGCCAGCAGAGAAGACAGGGCCTCCTACAATGAGCAGTTCTTC. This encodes CASREDRASYNEQFF.

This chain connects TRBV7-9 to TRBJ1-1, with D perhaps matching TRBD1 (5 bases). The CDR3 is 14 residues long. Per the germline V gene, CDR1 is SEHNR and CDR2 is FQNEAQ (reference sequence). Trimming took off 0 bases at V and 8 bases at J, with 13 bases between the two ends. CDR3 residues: CASSLAHGGGEAFF. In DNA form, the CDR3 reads TGTGCCAGCAGCTTAGCGCATGGGGGAGGGGAAGCTTTCTTT.

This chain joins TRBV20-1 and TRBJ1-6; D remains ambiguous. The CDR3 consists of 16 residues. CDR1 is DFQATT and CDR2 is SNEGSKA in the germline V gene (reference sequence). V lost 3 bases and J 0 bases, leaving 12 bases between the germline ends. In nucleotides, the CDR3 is TGCAGTGCTAGTAACCTGGGCAGCTCCTATAATTCACCCCTCCACTTT. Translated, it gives CSASNLGSSYNSPLHF.

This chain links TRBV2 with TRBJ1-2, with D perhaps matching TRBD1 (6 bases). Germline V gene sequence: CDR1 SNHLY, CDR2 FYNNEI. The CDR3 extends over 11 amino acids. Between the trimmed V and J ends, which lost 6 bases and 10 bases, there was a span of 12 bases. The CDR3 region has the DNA TGTGCCAGCAGACGCAGGGGAGACTACACCTTC. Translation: CASRRRGDYTF. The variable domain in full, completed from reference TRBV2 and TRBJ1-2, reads EPEVTQTPSHQVTQMGQEVILRCVPISNHLYFYWYRQILGQKVEFLVSFYNNEISEKSEIFDDQFSVERPDGSNFTLKIRSTKLEDSAMYFCASRRRGDYTFGSGTRLTVV.

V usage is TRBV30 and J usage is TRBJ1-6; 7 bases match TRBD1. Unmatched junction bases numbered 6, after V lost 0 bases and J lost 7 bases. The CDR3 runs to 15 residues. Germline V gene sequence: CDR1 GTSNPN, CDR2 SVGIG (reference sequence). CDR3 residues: CAWSVRTGRNSPLHF. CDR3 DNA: TGTGCCTGGAGTGTACGGACAGGACGGAATTCACCCCTCCACTTT.

The CDR3 reads CASSPRGRSYNSPLHF. DNA of the CDR3: TGTGCCAGCAGCCCCAGGGGGAGGTCCTATAATTCACCCCTCCACTTT. This chain joins TRBV28 and TRBJ1-6, with 7 bases matching TRBD1. V trimming: 6 bases; J trimming: 1 base; junction bases outside the gene matches: 6. The germline V gene has CDR1 MDHEN and CDR2 SYDVKM. The CDR3 totals 16 residues.

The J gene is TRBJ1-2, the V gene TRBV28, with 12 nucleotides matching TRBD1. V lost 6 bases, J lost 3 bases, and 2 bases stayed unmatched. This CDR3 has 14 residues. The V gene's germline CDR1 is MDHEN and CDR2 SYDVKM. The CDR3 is CASRGQGAYYGYTF. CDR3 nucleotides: TGTGCCAGCAGGGGACAGGGGGCATACTATGGCTACACCTTC.

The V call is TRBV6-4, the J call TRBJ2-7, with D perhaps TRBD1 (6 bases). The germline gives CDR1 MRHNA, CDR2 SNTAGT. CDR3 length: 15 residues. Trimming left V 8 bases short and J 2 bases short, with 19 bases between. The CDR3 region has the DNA TGTGCCAGCTGCACCCGGGACACTATTACCTACGAGCAGTACTTC. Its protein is CASCTRDTITYEQYF.

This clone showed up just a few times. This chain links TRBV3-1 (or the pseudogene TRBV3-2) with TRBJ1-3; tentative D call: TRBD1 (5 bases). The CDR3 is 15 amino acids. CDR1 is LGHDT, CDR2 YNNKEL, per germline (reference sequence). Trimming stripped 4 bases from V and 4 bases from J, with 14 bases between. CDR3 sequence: CASSLGRRGGNTIYF. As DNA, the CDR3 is TGTGCCAGCAGCCTCGGGAGGCGGGGCGGAAACACCATATATTTT.

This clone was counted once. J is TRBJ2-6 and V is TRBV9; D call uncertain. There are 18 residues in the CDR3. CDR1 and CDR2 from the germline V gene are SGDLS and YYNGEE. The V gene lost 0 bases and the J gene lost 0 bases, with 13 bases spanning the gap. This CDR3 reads CASSVGTASFSGANVLTF. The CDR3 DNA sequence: TGTGCCAGCAGCGTAGGAACAGCTTCCTTCTCTGGGGCCAACGTCCTGACTTTC.

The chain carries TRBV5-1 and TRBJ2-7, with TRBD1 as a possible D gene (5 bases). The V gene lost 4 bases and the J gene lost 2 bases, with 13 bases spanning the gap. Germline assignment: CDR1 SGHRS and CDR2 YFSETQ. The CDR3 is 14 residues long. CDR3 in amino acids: CASSQAPGPYEQYF. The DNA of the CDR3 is TGCGCCAGCAGCCAAGCCCCAGGGCCCTACGAGCAGTACTTC.